This entry lists 17 T cell receptor beta chains sequenced from one sample in a study of OX40 agonist ivuxolimab in advanced cancers. Sequenced by immunoSEQ multiplex PCR; TCRdb stores in-frame clones only, minus some. The profile covers some 20,000 clones, with approximately 87% appearing a single time and around 25% taken by the ten largest. This specimen was CD4+ or CD8+ T cells sorted from blood, taken in a trial of the OX40 agonist ivuxolimab. These receptors all stem from an adult with an advanced solid tumor such as melanoma, head and neck, liver or kidney cancer.

The chain has TRBV5-6 and TRBJ1-2, with D unclear. This CDR3 contains 13 residues. Per germline, CDR1 SGHDT and CDR2 YYEEEE. V gave up 5 bases and J gave up 3 bases, with 11 bases separating them. The CDR3 reads CASSYTTHYGYTF. CDR3 nucleotide sequence: TGTGCCAGCAGTTACACTACTCACTATGGCTACACCTTC.

This chain joins TRBV4-2 and TRBJ2-2; 12 bases line up with TRBD2. Trimming at V came to 3 bases and at J to 6 bases, leaving 5 bases not matched to a gene. Germline V gene lookup returns CDR1 LGHNA and CDR2 YNFKEQ. The CDR3 extends over 16 amino acids. CDR3 amino acids: CASSQQLAGGAGELFF. In DNA form, the CDR3 reads TGTGCCAGCAGCCAGCAACTAGCGGGGGGCGCCGGGGAGCTGTTTTTT.

V is TRBV27 and J is TRBJ1-5; no reliable D call. This CDR3 region has 17 residues. Trimming cost V 3 bases and J 1 base, with 16 bases left between them. Germline V lookup: CDR1 MNHEY, CDR2 SMNVEV (reference sequence). CDR3 coding DNA: TGTGCCAGCAGTTTCAAATGGGCCGACCGAAGCAATCAGCCCCAGCATTTT. It is translated as CASSFKWADRSNQPQHF.

This clone appeared a single time. The chain recombines TRBV4-3 with TRBJ2-7; D unresolved. The CDR3 is 13 amino acids. The germline CDR1 and CDR2 sequences are LGHNA and YSLEER. V gave up 0 bases and J gave up 3 bases, with 6 bases separating them. The CDR3 here is CASSQDGSYEQYF. In nucleotides, the CDR3 is TGCGCCAGCAGCCAAGATGGCAGCTACGAGCAGTACTTC.

This clone showed up just once. The chain uses TRBV10-3 and TRBJ1-2; D not certain. Germline V gene sequence: CDR1 ENHRY, CDR2 SYGVKD. This CDR3 is 10 amino acids long. V was cut by 10 bases and J by 3 bases, with 6 bases left in between. CDR3 nucleotides: TGTGCCACCCAGGACTATGGCTACACCTTC. Its protein product is CATQDYGYTF.

There are a few counts of this clone. The chain employs TRBV11-2 and TRBJ1-1; 8 nucleotides match TRBD1. In germline, CDR1 is SGHAT, CDR2 FQNNGV. The CDR3 extends over 15 amino acids. Losses at the gene ends were 5 bases for V and 1 base for J; bases not matched to a gene: 6. The CDR3 DNA is TGTGCCAGCAGCCCGAGGACAGGGTGGAACACTGAAGCTTTCTTT. It yields the protein CASSPRTGWNTEAFF.

The V gene is TRBV9, the J gene TRBJ1-3; TRBD1 is a possible D gene (5 bases). CDR1 SGDLS and CDR2 YYNGEE come from the germline V gene. The V and J ends lost 7 bases and 3 bases respectively, with 11 bases between them. CDR3 length equals 13 residues. CDR3 sequence (DNA): TGTGCCAGCGGGGGTATACATGGAAACACCATATATTTT. Amino acid sequence: CASGGIHGNTIYF.

V is TRBV4-3 and J is TRBJ2-7; D call uncertain. The CDR3 contains 15 residues. CDR1 is LGHNA, CDR2 YSLEER, per germline. Trimming took off 0 bases at V and 2 bases at J, with 11 bases between the two ends. CDR3 amino acids: CASSQDRQNTYEQYF. The CDR3 DNA sequence: TGCGCCAGCAGCCAAGATAGGCAAAACACCTACGAGCAGTACTTC.

The J gene is TRBJ2-1, the V gene TRBV5-1, with D perhaps TRBD1 or TRBD2 (5 bases each). The ends were cut back, 0 bases at V and 1 base at J, with 11 bases in the middle. The CDR3 runs to 16 residues. Germline V gene data show CDR1 as SGHRS and CDR2 as YFSETQ. The CDR3 DNA follows: TGCGCCAGCAGCTTGGATTCAGGGAGATCCTACAATGAGCAGTTCTTC. Its translation is CASSLDSGRSYNEQFF.

The J gene is TRBJ1-2, the V gene TRBV2, with no clear D. Germline V gives CDR1 SNHLY, CDR2 FYNNEI. V dropped 7 bases and J dropped 7 bases, with 19 bases sitting between them. The CDR3 is made up of 14 amino acids. CDR3 nucleotides: TGTGCCAGCATCTCACCCGACACACTCCTTGGCTACACCTTC. The encoded protein is CASISPDTLLGYTF.

This clone was counted a few times. The chain is built from TRBV19 and TRBJ1-1, with unresolved D. Germline-derived CDR1 and CDR2 are LNHDA and SQIVND (reference sequence). Trimming cost V 3 bases and J 1 base, with 9 bases left between them. CDR3 length equals 14 residues. The CDR3 sequence: CASSIREWNTEAFF. CDR3 sequence (DNA): TGTGCCAGTAGTATTAGGGAGTGGAACACTGAAGCTTTCTTT. Complete variable domain (other parts from reference TRBV19 and TRBJ1-1): DGGITQSPKYLFRKEGQNVTLSCEQNLNHDAMYWYRQDPGQGLRLIYYSQIVNDFQKGDIAEGYSVSREKKESFPLTVTSAQKNPTAFYLCASSIREWNTEAFFGQGTRLTVV.

The genes are TRBV7-9 and TRBJ1-6; no clear D gene. The V and J ends lost 5 bases and 6 bases respectively, with 11 bases between them. The CDR3 runs 14 residues. Germline CDR1 reads SEHNR; CDR2 reads FQNEAQ (reference sequence). The CDR3 DNA sequence: TGTGCCAGCAGCGCAGAGCGCTTTAATTCACCCCTCCACTTT. Protein sequence: CASSAERFNSPLHF.

The genes are TRBV2 and TRBJ2-5; D unresolved. In germline, CDR1 is SNHLY, CDR2 FYNNEI. The V end was cut by 4 bases, the J end by 1 base, with 13 bases between. This CDR3 region has 15 residues. CDR3 protein: CASSGVTPIQETQYF. CDR3 sequence (DNA): TGTGCCAGCAGTGGGGTGACACCCATCCAAGAGACCCAGTACTTC. Full variable domain (missing parts from reference TRBV2 and TRBJ2-5): EPEVTQTPSHQVTQMGQEVILRCVPISNHLYFYWYRQILGQKVEFLVSFYNNEISEKSEIFDDQFSVERPDGSNFTLKIRSTKLEDSAMYFCASSGVTPIQETQYFGPGTRLLVL.

The chain links TRBV10-3 to TRBJ2-3; 9 positions match TRBD2. The CDR3 spans 21 residues. CDR1 and CDR2 (germline): ENHRY, SYGVKD. V shed 3 bases and J 0 bases; nucleotides not matched to a gene: 19. CDR3 DNA: TGTGCCATCAGTGATCCAAACGGAAGCGGGGGGCCCCTTTTGAGCACAGATACGCAGTATTTT. The encoded protein is CAISDPNGSGGPLLSTDTQYF.

V is TRBV18 and J is TRBJ2-1, with no clear D. Trimming cost V 1 base and J 5 bases, with 9 bases left between them. The CDR3 is 14 residues long. The germline V gene encodes CDR1 KGHSH and CDR2 LQKENI. The CDR3 sequence: CASSPRSPNNEQFF. CDR3 bases: TGTGCCAGCTCACCACGTAGCCCGAACAATGAGCAGTTCTTC. Using reference TRBV18 and TRBJ2-1 for the parts outside the CDR3, the full variable domain is NAGVMQNPRHLVRRRGQEARLRCSPMKGHSHVYWYRQLPEEGLKFMVYLQKENIIDESGMPKERFSAEFPKEGPSILRIQQVVRGDSAAYFCASSPRSPNNEQFFGPGTRLTVL.

The gene calls are TRBV9 and TRBJ2-2; either TRBD1 or TRBD2 may fit D (5 bases each). Germline lookup yields CDR1 SGDLS and CDR2 YYNGEE. The V end was cut by 0 bases, the J end by 2 bases, with 11 bases between. The CDR3 is made up of 16 amino acids. CDR3 sequence: CASSVVVGVNTGELFF. The DNA of the CDR3 is TGTGCCAGCAGCGTAGTAGTGGGGGTCAACACCGGGGAGCTGTTTTTT.

The rearrangement links TRBV27 to TRBJ2-2; tentative D call: TRBD1 (5 bases). Germline CDR1 and CDR2: MNHEY and SMNVEV (reference sequence). Trimming cost V 4 bases and J 4 bases, with 10 bases left between them. The CDR3 totals 14 residues. The CDR3 coding sequence is TGTGCCAGCAGTTGGGTAGGGGCCACCGGGGAGCTGTTTTTT. Its protein is CASSWVGATGELFF.